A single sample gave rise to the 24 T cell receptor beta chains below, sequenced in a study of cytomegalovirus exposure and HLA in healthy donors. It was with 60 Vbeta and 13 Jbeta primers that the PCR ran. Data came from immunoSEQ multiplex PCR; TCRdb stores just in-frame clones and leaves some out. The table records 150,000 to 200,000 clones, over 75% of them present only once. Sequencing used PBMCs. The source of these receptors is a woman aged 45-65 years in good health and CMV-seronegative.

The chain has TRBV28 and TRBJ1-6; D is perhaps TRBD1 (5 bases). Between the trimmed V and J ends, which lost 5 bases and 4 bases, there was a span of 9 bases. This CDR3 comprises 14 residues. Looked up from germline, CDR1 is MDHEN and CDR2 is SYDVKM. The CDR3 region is CASSPGGYNSPLHF. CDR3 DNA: TGTGCCAGCAGTCCCGGGGGTTATAATTCACCCCTCCACTTT.

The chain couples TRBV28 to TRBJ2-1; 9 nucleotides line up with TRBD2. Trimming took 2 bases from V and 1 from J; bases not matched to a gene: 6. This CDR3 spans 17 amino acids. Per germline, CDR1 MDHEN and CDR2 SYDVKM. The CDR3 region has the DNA TGTGCCAGCAGTTTACGGTCTAGCGGGATGTCCTACAATGAGCAGTTCTTC. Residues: CASSLRSSGMSYNEQFF. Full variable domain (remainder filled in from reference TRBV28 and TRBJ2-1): DVKVTQSSRYLVKRTGEKVFLECVQDMDHENMFWYRQDPGLGLRLIYFSYDVKMKEKGDIPEGYSVSREKKERFSLILESASTNQTSMYLCASSLRSSGMSYNEQFFGPGTRLTVL.

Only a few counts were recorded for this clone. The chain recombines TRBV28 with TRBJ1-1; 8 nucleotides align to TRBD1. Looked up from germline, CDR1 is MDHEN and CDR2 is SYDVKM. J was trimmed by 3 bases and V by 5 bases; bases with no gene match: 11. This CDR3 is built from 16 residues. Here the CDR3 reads CASSLLGTGGYTEAFF. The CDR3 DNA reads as TGTGCCAGCAGTCTACTCGGTACAGGGGGATACACTGAAGCTTTCTTT.

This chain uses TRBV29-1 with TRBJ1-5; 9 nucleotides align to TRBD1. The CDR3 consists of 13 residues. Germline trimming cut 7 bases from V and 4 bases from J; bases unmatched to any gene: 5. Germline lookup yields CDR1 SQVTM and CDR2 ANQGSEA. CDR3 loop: CSATGGSNQPQHF. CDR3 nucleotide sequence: TGCAGCGCAACAGGGGGCTCAAATCAGCCCCAGCATTTT.

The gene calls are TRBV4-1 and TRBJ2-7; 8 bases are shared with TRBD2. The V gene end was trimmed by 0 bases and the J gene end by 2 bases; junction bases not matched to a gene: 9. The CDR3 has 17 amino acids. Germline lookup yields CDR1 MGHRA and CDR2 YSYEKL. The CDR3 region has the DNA TGCGCCAGCAGCCAAGATCATAGCGGGATCCCCGCCTACGAGCAGTACTTC. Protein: CASSQDHSGIPAYEQYF.

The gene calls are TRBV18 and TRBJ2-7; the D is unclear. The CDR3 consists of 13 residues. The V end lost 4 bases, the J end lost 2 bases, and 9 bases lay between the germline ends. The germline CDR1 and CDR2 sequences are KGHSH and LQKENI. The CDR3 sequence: CASSQPSTYEQYF. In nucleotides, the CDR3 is TGTGCCAGCTCACAGCCCTCAACCTACGAGCAGTACTTC.

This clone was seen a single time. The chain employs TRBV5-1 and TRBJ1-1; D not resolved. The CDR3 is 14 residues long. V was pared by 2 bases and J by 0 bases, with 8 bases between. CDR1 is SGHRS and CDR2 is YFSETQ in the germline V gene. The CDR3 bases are TGCGCCAGCAGCTTCATACAGATGAACACTGAAGCTTTCTTT. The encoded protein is CASSFIQMNTEAFF.

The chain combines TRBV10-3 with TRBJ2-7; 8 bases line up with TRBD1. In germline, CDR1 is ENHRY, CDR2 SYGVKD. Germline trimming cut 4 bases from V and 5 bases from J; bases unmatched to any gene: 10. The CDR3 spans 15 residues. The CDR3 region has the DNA TGTGCCATCAGTGCGAAGGCAGGGGGCGCGGACGAGCAGTACTTC. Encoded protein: CAISAKAGGADEQYF.

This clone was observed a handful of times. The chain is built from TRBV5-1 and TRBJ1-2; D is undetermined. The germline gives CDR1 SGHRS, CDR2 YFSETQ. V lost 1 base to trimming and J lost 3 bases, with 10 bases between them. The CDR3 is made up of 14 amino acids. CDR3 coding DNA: TGCGCCAGCAGCTTGTTAGTCCCGGACTATGGCTACACCTTC. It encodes CASSLLVPDYGYTF.

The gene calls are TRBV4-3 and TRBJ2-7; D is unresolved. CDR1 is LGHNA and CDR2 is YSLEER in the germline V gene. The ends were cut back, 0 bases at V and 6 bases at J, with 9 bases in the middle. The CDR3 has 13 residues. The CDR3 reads CASSQEMVSEQYF. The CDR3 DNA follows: TGCGCCAGCAGCCAAGAGATGGTTAGCGAGCAGTACTTC.

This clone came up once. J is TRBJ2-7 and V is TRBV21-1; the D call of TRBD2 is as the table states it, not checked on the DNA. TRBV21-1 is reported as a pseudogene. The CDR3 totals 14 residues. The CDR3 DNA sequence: TGTGCCAGCAGCACTTTCCGGGAGACCTACGAGCAGTACTTC. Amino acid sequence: CASSTFRETYEQYF.

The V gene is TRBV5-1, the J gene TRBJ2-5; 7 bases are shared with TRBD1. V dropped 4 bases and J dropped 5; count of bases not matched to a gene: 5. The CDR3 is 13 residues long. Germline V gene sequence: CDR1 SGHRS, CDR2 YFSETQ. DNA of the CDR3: TGCGCCAGCAGCCAAGGGGGCGCGGAGACCCAGTACTTC. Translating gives CASSQGGAETQYF.

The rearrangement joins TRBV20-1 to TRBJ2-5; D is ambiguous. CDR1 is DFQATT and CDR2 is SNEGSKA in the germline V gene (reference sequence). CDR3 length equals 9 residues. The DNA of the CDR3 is TGCAGGACCAGGGAGACCCAGTACTTC. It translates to CRTRETQYF.

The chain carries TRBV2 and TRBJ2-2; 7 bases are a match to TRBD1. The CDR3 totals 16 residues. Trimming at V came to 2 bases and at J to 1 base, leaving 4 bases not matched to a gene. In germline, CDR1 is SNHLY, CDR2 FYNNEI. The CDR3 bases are TGTGCCAGCAGTGAATGGGCAGGGGGGAACACCGGGGAGCTGTTTTTT. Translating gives CASSEWAGGNTGELFF.

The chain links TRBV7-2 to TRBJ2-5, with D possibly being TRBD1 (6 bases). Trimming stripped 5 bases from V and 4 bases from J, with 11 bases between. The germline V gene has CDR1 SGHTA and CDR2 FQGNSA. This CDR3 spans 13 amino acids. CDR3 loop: CASSPGTRETQYF. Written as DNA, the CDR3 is TGTGCCAGCAGCCCCGGGACAAGAGAGACCCAGTACTTC. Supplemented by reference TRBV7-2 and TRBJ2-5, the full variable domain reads GAGVSQSPSNKVTEKGKDVELRCDPISGHTALYWYRQSLGQGLEFLIYFQGNSAPDKSGLPSDRFSAERTGGSVSTLTIQRTQQEDSAVYLCASSPGTRETQYFGPGTRLLVL.

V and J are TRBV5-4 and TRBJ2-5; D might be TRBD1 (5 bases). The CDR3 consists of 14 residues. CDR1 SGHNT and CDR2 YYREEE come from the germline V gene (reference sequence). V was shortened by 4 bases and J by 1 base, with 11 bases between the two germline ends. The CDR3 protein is CASSNDSPQETQYF. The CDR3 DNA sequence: TGTGCCAGCAGCAACGACAGCCCCCAAGAGACCCAGTACTTC.

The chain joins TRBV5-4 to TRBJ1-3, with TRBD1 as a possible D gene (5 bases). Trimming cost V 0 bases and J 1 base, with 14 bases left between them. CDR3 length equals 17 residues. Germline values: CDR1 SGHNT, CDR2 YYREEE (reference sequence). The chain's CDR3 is CASSLDPAGSSGNTIYF. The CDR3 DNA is TGTGCCAGCAGCTTGGACCCGGCAGGGTCTTCTGGAAACACCATATATTTT.

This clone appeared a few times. This CDR3 is CASTLTGTVGETQYF. For the CDR3, the DNA is TGTGCCAGCACCCTCACCGGGACAGTCGGAGAGACCCAGTACTTC. V and J are TRBV28 and TRBJ2-5; 7 bases align to TRBD1. V lost 7 bases to trimming and J lost 4 bases; unmatched junction nucleotides: 12. Germline CDR1 MDHEN, CDR2 SYDVKM. The CDR3 contains 15 residues.

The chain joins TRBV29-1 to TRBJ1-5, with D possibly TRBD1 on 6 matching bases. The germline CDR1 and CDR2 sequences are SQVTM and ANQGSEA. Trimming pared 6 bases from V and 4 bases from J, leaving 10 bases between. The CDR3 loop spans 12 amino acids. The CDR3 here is CSVRDTNQPQHF. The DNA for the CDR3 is TGCAGCGTCCGGGACACAAATCAGCCCCAGCATTTT.

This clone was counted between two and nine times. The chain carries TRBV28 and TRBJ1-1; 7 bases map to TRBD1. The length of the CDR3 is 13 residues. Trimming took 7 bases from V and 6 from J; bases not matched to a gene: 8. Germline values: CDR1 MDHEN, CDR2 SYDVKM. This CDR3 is CASTRDREAEAFF. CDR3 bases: TGTGCCAGCACTAGAGACAGGGAGGCTGAAGCTTTCTTT.

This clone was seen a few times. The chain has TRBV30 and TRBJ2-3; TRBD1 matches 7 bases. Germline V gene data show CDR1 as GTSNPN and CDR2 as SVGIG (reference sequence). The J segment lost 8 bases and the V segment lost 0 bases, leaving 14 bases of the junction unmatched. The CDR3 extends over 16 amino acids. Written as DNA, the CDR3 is TGTGCCTGGAGTGTACTTGGGACAGTTTTTGGGGGTACGCAGTATTTT. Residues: CAWSVLGTVFGGTQYF.

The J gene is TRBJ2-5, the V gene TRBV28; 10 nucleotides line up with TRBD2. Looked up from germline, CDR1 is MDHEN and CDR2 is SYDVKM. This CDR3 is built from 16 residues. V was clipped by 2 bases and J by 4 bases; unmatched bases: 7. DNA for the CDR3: TGTGCCAGCAGTTTACTAGCGGGGGAATCGGGAGAGACCCAGTACTTC. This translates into CASSLLAGESGETQYF.

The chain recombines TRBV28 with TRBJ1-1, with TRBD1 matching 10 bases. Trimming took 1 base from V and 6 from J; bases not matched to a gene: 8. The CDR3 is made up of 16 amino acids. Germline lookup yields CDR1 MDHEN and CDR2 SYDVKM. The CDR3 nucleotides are TGTGCCAGCAGTTTATCCCTAAGACAGGGGGCATCTGAAGCTTTCTTT. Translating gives CASSLSLRQGASEAFF.

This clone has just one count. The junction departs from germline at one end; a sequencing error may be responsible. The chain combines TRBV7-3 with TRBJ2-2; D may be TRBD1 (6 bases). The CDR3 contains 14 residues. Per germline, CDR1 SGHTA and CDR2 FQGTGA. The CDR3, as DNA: TGTGCCAGCAGCAGGGGGTCGAACACCGAGGAGCTGTTTTTT. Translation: CASSRGSNTEELFF. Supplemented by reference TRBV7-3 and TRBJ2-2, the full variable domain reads GAGVSQTPSNKVTEKGKYVELRCDPISGHTALYWYRQSLGQGPEFLIYFQGTGAADDSGLPNDRFFAVRPEGSVSTLKIQRTERGDSAVYLCASSRGSNTEELFFGEGSRLTVL.